This T cell receptor (beta chain) came from a study of blood T cell repertoires in COVID-19. In the original workflow: Nucleated cell number was recorded as an estimate derived from reference gene primer amplification. TCRdb keeps only in-frame clones here, not all; method: immunoSEQ multiplex PCR. The V and J calls and clone size come from that table; D and trimming were worked out from the DNA. Here the sample spans some 120,000 clones, 81% being singletons. The germline V gene has CDR1 SGHTA and CDR2 FQGNSA. The CDR3 consists of 15 residues. V dropped 3 bases and J dropped 8; count of bases not matched to a gene: 7.

This TCR came from a human donor in a cohort sampled during active COVID-19. The chain links TRBV7-2 to TRBJ2-1; 10 bases map to TRBD1. Sequenced input: peripheral blood. CDR3 DNA sequence: TGTGCCAGCAGCTTTCGACAGGGGGCGTGGGATGAGCAGTTCTTC. Its translation is CASSFRQGAWDEQFF.